The 27 T cell receptor beta chains given below trace back to one sample, sequenced in a study of beta chain features in type 1 diabetes. Notes on the study in general: TCRB CDR3s from Type 1 diabetes patients were moderately but significantly shorter in all four CD4+ subsets.

Sequenced material consisted of expressed TCRB transcripts (all of the isolated RNA was reverse transcribed). Profiled with immunoSEQ multiplex PCR; TCRdb holds only in-frame clones, not every one. The data show hundreds of thousands of clones, over 13% seen once. What these receptors recognize is not known. Input material: naive CD4+ T cells from blood. The receptors stem from a man aged 18 to 30 with type 1 diabetes.

The chain couples TRBV10-3 to TRBJ2-5; TRBD1 aligns across 9 bases. From germline, CDR1 is ENHRY and CDR2 SYGVKD. V lost 9 bases and J lost 5; bases outside the gene matches: 7. The CDR3 runs to 13 residues. As DNA, the CDR3 is TGTGCCATTCAAACAGGGGGCGGGGAGACCCAGTACTTC. Its protein is CAIQTGGGETQYF.

This clone was counted a few times. This chain joins TRBV30 and TRBJ2-2, with D possibly being TRBD1 (6 bases). CDR1 and CDR2 (germline): GTSNPN, SVGIG (reference sequence). V dropped 7 bases and J dropped 2 bases, with 14 bases sitting between them. This CDR3 is built from 14 residues. The CDR3 spells CASDGDTNTGELFF. In nucleotides, the CDR3 is TGTGCCTCAGACGGGGACACCAACACCGGGGAGCTGTTTTTT.

CDR3 sequence (DNA): TGTGCCAGCAGCAAGAGGAACACTGAAGCTTTCTTT. It specifies CASSKRNTEAFF. V usage is TRBV7-9 and J usage is TRBJ1-1; D gene ambiguous. The CDR3 runs 12 residues. The V gene lost 5 bases and the J gene lost 1 base, with 5 bases spanning the gap. CDR1 SEHNR and CDR2 FQNEAQ come from the germline V gene (reference sequence).

This clone was observed a handful of times. This same CDR3 is encoded by further DNA sequences in the sample. V and J are TRBV2 and TRBJ2-7; 9 bases match TRBD1. The germline gives CDR1 SNHLY, CDR2 FYNNEI. J was trimmed by 2 bases and V by 5 bases; bases with no gene match: 1. CDR3 length equals 13 residues. Here the CDR3 DNA reads TGTGCCAGCAGTAGGGACAGGGCCTACGAGCAGTACTTC. Its translation: CASSRDRAYEQYF.

V usage is TRBV6-4 and J usage is TRBJ2-1; 7 positions match TRBD1. This CDR3 has 14 amino acids. The germline CDR1 and CDR2 sequences are MRHNA and SNTAGT. The V gene end was trimmed by 5 bases and the J gene end by 6 bases; junction bases not matched to a gene: 7. This chain's CDR3 is CASSTRQGTNEQFF. The CDR3 DNA is TGTGCCAGCAGTACCCGACAGGGAACCAATGAGCAGTTCTTC.

V usage is TRBV15 and J usage is TRBJ2-7; D could derive from TRBD1 or TRBD2 (6 bases each). CDR1 and CDR2 from the germline V gene are LNHNV and YYDKDF (reference sequence). CDR3 size: 11 residues. CDR3 DNA sequence: TGTGCTACGGGGGCCTTCTACGAGCAGTACTTC. This codes for CATGAFYEQYF.

The chain has TRBV5-1 and TRBJ2-7, with TRBD1 identical over 9 bases. Unmatched junction bases numbered 9, after V lost 4 bases and J lost 7 bases. Germline CDR1 is SGHRS and CDR2 is YFSETQ. CDR3 length: 14 amino acids. CDR3 protein: CASSPGTGLREQYF. The CDR3 DNA sequence: TGCGCCAGCAGCCCCGGGACAGGGCTTCGGGAGCAGTACTTC.

This clone has just a few counts. The chain couples TRBV7-2 to TRBJ2-2; the D is unclear. Germline loops: CDR1 SGHTA, CDR2 FQGNSA. The V and J ends lost 6 bases and 1 base respectively, with 3 bases between them. The CDR3 consists of 12 residues. CDR3 region: CASSGNTGELFF. The CDR3 DNA reads as TGTGCCAGCAGTGGGAACACCGGGGAGCTGTTTTTT.

The J gene is TRBJ2-5, the V gene TRBV15; D not certain. Germline V lookup: CDR1 LNHNV, CDR2 YYDKDF (reference sequence). This CDR3 region has 11 residues. V lost 5 bases to trimming and J lost 3 bases, with 4 bases between them. The CDR3 reads CATSWEETQYF. The CDR3 DNA follows: TGTGCCACCAGCTGGGAAGAGACCCAGTACTTC.

This clone showed up just a few times. This chain uses TRBV5-6 with TRBJ2-1; D call uncertain. Per the germline V gene, CDR1 is SGHDT and CDR2 is YYEEEE. The CDR3 totals 11 residues. Trimming took off 5 bases at V and 9 bases at J, with 9 bases between the two ends. The CDR3 is CASRYAAEQFF. As DNA, the CDR3 is TGTGCCAGCAGATACGCGGCTGAGCAGTTCTTC.

The chain is built from TRBV7-9 and TRBJ2-5; TRBD1 might be the D (5 bases). Trimming took off 2 bases at V and 1 base at J, with 8 bases between the two ends. This CDR3 is built from 14 residues. CDR1 is SEHNR and CDR2 is FQNEAQ in the germline V gene (reference sequence). The chain's CDR3 is CASSLQGSQETQYF. The DNA for the CDR3 is TGTGCCAGCAGCTTACAGGGATCCCAAGAGACCCAGTACTTC. Full variable domain (remainder filled in from reference TRBV7-9 and TRBJ2-5): DTGVSQNPRHKITKRGQNVTFRCDPISEHNRLYWYRQTLGQGPEFLTYFQNEAQLEKSRLLSDRFSAERPKGSFSTLEIQRTEQGDSAMYLCASSLQGSQETQYFGPGTRLLVL.

The chain recombines TRBV2 with TRBJ2-2; D possibly uses TRBD1 or TRBD2 (5 bases each). V lost 3 bases to trimming and J lost 5 bases, with 13 bases between them. CDR3 length equals 15 residues. From germline, CDR1 is SNHLY and CDR2 FYNNEI. CDR3 loop: CASSERVWGTGELFF. DNA of the CDR3: TGTGCCAGCAGTGAGAGGGTGTGGGGGACCGGGGAGCTGTTTTTT.

V gene TRBV6-5 combines with J gene TRBJ2-5; tentatively, D is TRBD1 (5 bases). This CDR3 is 14 amino acids long. V shed 6 bases and J shed 1 base, with 12 bases lying between them. The germline gives CDR1 MNHEY, CDR2 SVGAGI. CDR3 DNA sequence: TGTGCCAGCAGCCGGACATTCCCCCAAGAGACCCAGTACTTC. Protein: CASSRTFPQETQYF.

This clone has a handful of counts. This chain links TRBV10-3 with TRBJ2-3, with 12 nucleotides matching TRBD2. With V trimmed by 3 bases and J by 0 bases, 4 bases remained unmatched. The CDR3 runs to 17 residues. The germline CDR1 and CDR2 sequences are ENHRY and SYGVKD. The CDR3 sequence is CAISDILAGGSTDTQYF. CDR3 nucleotide sequence: TGTGCCATCAGTGACATACTAGCGGGGGGAAGCACAGATACGCAGTATTTT.

This clone has only a few counts. V gene TRBV11-3 combines with J gene TRBJ2-5, with 10 bases matching TRBD2. Losses at the gene ends were 3 bases for V and 1 base for J; bases not matched to a gene: 8. The V gene's germline CDR1 is SGHNT and CDR2 YENEEA. The CDR3 length is 17 residues. Written as DNA, the CDR3 is TGTGCCAGCAGCTTCGGGCCTAGCGGGGGTATCCAAGAGACCCAGTACTTC. It is translated as CASSFGPSGGIQETQYF. Together with reference TRBV11-3 and TRBJ2-5, the CDR3 gives the full variable domain: EAGVVQSPRYKIIEKKQPVAFWCNPISGHNTLYWYLQNLGQGPELLIRYENEEAVDDSQLPKDRFSAERLKGVDSTLKIQPAELGDSAVYLCASSFGPSGGIQETQYFGPGTRLLVL.

The CDR3 DNA reads as TGTGCCAGCAGCCAGGTCAGGGGGGCATCCTACGAGCAGTACTTC. It encodes CASSQVRGASYEQYF. This chain uses TRBV14 with TRBJ2-7; D is perhaps TRBD1 (7 bases). Per germline, CDR1 SGHDN and CDR2 FVKESK. V lost 3 bases and J lost 1, with 13 bases in between. The CDR3 totals 15 residues.

This clone has a handful of counts. This chain uses TRBV7-9 with TRBJ1-5; 8 bases line up with TRBD1. There are 14 residues in the CDR3. V lost 5 bases, J lost 9 bases, and 9 bases stayed unmatched. Looked up from germline, CDR1 is SEHNR and CDR2 is FQNEAQ (reference sequence). The CDR3 loop reads CASSGQGGNRPQHF. In DNA form, the CDR3 reads TGTGCCAGCAGCGGACAGGGAGGGAATAGGCCCCAGCATTTT.

The rearrangement links TRBV9 to TRBJ1-6, with TRBD1 identical over 11 bases. The germline CDR1 and CDR2 sequences are SGDLS and YYNGEE. The CDR3 has 18 residues. Trimming cost V 0 bases and J 2 bases; bases outside gene matches: 4. The CDR3 bases are TGTGCCAGCAGCGTAGACCTGGACAGGGGGCCCTATAATTCACCCCTCCACTTT. The encoded protein is CASSVDLDRGPYNSPLHF.

This chain connects TRBV19 to TRBJ1-2; D gene ambiguous. CDR1 and CDR2 from the germline V gene are LNHDA and SQIVND (reference sequence). The germline V and J ends were trimmed by 6 bases and 0 bases, with 11 bases remaining between them. This CDR3 spans 14 amino acids. The CDR3 is CASSPTAANYGYTF. CDR3 nucleotides: TGTGCCAGTAGCCCGACCGCCGCTAACTATGGCTACACCTTC. Drawing the rest from reference TRBV19 and TRBJ1-2, the complete variable domain is DGGITQSPKYLFRKEGQNVTLSCEQNLNHDAMYWYRQDPGQGLRLIYYSQIVNDFQKGDIAEGYSVSREKKESFPLTVTSAQKNPTAFYLCASSPTAANYGYTFGSGTRLTVV.

The chain has TRBV15 and TRBJ1-2, with D possibly matching TRBD1 (6 bases). Deletions cut 5 bases from V and 5 bases from J, with 12 bases between. Germline values: CDR1 LNHNV, CDR2 YYDKDF (reference sequence). The CDR3 contains 13 residues. The CDR3 loop reads CATSARGSYGYTF. The DNA of the CDR3 is TGTGCCACCAGCGCCAGGGGCTCATATGGCTACACCTTC.

J is TRBJ2-5 and V is TRBV5-1, with TRBD2 matching 8 bases. The CDR3 loop spans 15 amino acids. Germline CDR1 reads SGHRS; CDR2 reads YFSETQ. V was clipped by 2 bases and J by 5 bases; unmatched bases: 8. The CDR3 DNA is TGCGCCAGCAGCTTTGGAGCGGGGGACGGGGAGACCCAGTACTTC. Its protein product is CASSFGAGDGETQYF. Full variable domain (rest looked up from reference TRBV5-1 and TRBJ2-5): KAGVTQTPRYLIKTRGQQVTLSCSPISGHRSVSWYQQTPGQGLQFLFEYFSETQRNKGNFPGRFSGRQFSNSRSEMNVSTLELGDSALYLCASSFGAGDGETQYFGPGTRLLVL.

The gene calls are TRBV7-2 and TRBJ1-1; D call uncertain. The CDR3 contains 16 residues. The ends were cut back, 4 bases at V and 1 base at J, with 16 bases in the middle. CDR1 is SGHTA and CDR2 is FQGNSA in the germline V gene. In nucleotides, the CDR3 is TGTGCCAGCAGCTCCCCCAGCGGGAGGAGGAACACTGAAGCTTTCTTT. Amino acids: CASSSPSGRRNTEAFF.

This rearrangement joins TRBV2 to TRBJ1-1; D call uncertain. Trimming stripped 7 bases from V and 3 bases from J, with 12 bases between. CDR1 and CDR2 from the germline V gene are SNHLY and FYNNEI. The CDR3 totals 13 residues. This chain's CDR3 is CASMGSSDTEAFF. In nucleotides, the CDR3 is TGTGCCAGCATGGGGAGTTCGGACACTGAAGCTTTCTTT.

J is TRBJ1-4 and V is TRBV4-2; TRBD1 aligns across 11 bases. The germline V gene encodes CDR1 LGHNA and CDR2 YNFKEQ. V was clipped by 4 bases and J by 6 bases; unmatched bases: 1. This CDR3 comprises 14 residues. The CDR3 region is CASSPGQGDEKLFF. CDR3 coding DNA: TGTGCCAGCAGCCCGGGACAGGGGGATGAAAAACTGTTTTTT.

On this clone: One end of the junction fails to match germline, which may point to a read error. The rearrangement uses TRBV10-3 and TRBJ2-7; weak D call: TRBD2 (5 bases). The V gene's germline CDR1 is ENHRY and CDR2 SYGVKD. The CDR3 totals 14 residues. The CDR3 DNA follows: TGTGCCAGCAGTTACAAAGGGAGCTCCTACGAGCAGTACTTC. Translated, it gives CASSYKGSSYEQYF.

This clone was counted only a few times. The chain couples TRBV5-1 to TRBJ2-5; TRBD2 might be the D (5 bases). V lost 1 base, J lost 5 bases, and 9 bases lay in between. This CDR3 comprises 13 residues. Germline loops: CDR1 SGHRS, CDR2 YFSETQ. For the CDR3, the DNA is TGCGCCAGCAGCTTGATATCGGGGGAGACCCAGTACTTC. It translates to CASSLISGETQYF.

A few counts support this clone. The CDR3 loop reads CASSESIYEQYF. Here the CDR3 DNA reads TGTGCCAGCAGTGAATCCATATACGAGCAGTACTTC. The rearrangement links TRBV6-1 to TRBJ2-7; D is undetermined. CDR1 is MNHNS, CDR2 SASEGT, per germline. With 2 bases removed from V and 4 bases from J, the gap between germline ends came to 6 bases. The CDR3 is 12 residues long.